These 10 T cell receptor beta chains were all obtained from the same sample, sequenced in a study of T-cell reconstitution after alpha-beta-depleted transplantation in children (dated by TCRdb to the mid-2010s). The library was made by PCR. Sequencing used an Illumina HiSeq 2500. TCR library preparation used molecular barcoding, with unique molecular identifiers applied to normalize quantification of the TCRbeta repertoire. The public reads were quality trimmed at Q25 with fastp and then assembled into clones with MiXCR by TCRdb, keeping productive beta chains. Under each unique CDR3 protein, matching rows form one entry showing the most common genes and DNA. The sample table shows about 980,000 distinct CDR3 sequences, and about 29% are seen once. The ten top clones hold about 28% of the sample. In the paper's terms, the treatment or condition label means: allogeneic hematopoietic cell transplantation with graft depleted of TCRalphabeta T cells and CD19 B cells.

The sequencing used PBMCs, mostly from graft donor cells, collected 360 days after TCRalphabeta/CD19-depleted stem cell transplant. Receptors were obtained from a boy in the first two years of life who had a stem cell transplant for SCID, so the T cells may come from the graft donor.

This chain connects TRBV24-1 to TRBJ2-7; 9 bases match TRBD1. From germline, CDR1 is KGHDR and CDR2 SFDVKD. CDR3 length: 15 amino acids. V lost 4 bases and J lost 4; bases outside the gene matches: 7. The CDR3 nucleotides read TGTGCCACCAGTGACCACAGGGGGCCGACTTACGAGCAGTACTTC. Translation: CATSDHRGPTYEQYF.

This clonotype showed up just a few times. This chain links TRBV10-3 with TRBJ2-7, with TRBD1 matching 9 bases. V shed 1 base, J shed 5 bases, and the junction held 9 bases outside the gene matches. In germline, CDR1 is ENHRY, CDR2 SYGVKD. This CDR3 is 16 amino acids long. In DNA, the CDR3 is TGTGCCATCAGTGAGTGGGGGACAGGGAGTTGGAACGAGCAGTACTTC. Its protein product is CAISEWGTGSWNEQYF.

The chain has TRBV28 and TRBJ2-3; 7 nucleotides match TRBD1. J was trimmed by 5 bases and V by 5 bases; bases with no gene match: 13. The CDR3 runs to 16 residues. Germline CDR1 is MDHEN and CDR2 is SYDVKM. The CDR3 is CASSRTGVGMGDTQYF. CDR3 in DNA: TGTGCCAGCAGTCGCACAGGGGTTGGCATGGGAGATACGCAGTATTTT.

The chain joins TRBV6-2 or TRBV6-3 to TRBJ2-7; D remains ambiguous. Germline CDR1 is MNHEY and CDR2 is SVGEGT. The CDR3 loop spans 14 amino acids. Trimming took off 2 bases at V and 3 bases at J, with 11 bases between the two ends. The CDR3 protein is CASSYLGSGYEQYF. Written as DNA, the CDR3 is TGTGCCAGCAGTTACCTGGGTTCGGGCTACGAGCAGTACTTC.

This clonotype was observed a handful of times. The chain employs TRBV11-2 and TRBJ2-5; D is perhaps TRBD2 (6 bases). The V and J ends lost 2 bases and 5 bases respectively, with 12 bases between them. Germline V gene sequence: CDR1 SGHAT, CDR2 FQNNGV. The CDR3 totals 14 residues. The DNA for the CDR3 is TGTGCCAGCAGCTTATCCAGGGCGGGGGAGACCCAGTACTTC. This gives the protein CASSLSRAGETQYF.

V and J are TRBV20-1 and TRBJ1-1; D not resolved. The CDR3 is 14 residues long. The germline V gene has CDR1 DFQATT and CDR2 SNEGSKA (reference sequence). V lost 3 bases and J 3 bases, leaving 14 bases between the germline ends. CDR3 amino acids: CSASHGVGYTEAFF. The CDR3 coding sequence is TGCAGTGCTAGCCACGGGGTCGGTTACACTGAAGCTTTCTTT.

This clonotype has a handful of counts. The chain joins TRBV20-1 to TRBJ2-7; TRBD2 might be the D (6 bases). The CDR3 is made up of 16 amino acids. V lost 3 bases to trimming and J lost 5 bases, with 23 bases between them. CDR1 is DFQATT and CDR2 is SNEGSKA in the germline V gene (reference sequence). In nucleotides, the CDR3 is TGCAGTGCTAGGATTCCGAGGTCGGGGAGGAACGACGAGCAGTACTTC. Translating gives CSARIPRSGRNDEQYF.

This clonotype has only a few counts. The V call is TRBV12-3 or TRBV12-4, the J call TRBJ2-3, with TRBD2 identical over 8 bases. This CDR3 region has 17 residues. Trimming cost V 3 bases and J 3 bases; bases outside gene matches: 11. CDR3 amino acids: CASSLAANGGATDTQYF. The CDR3 DNA sequence: TGTGCCAGCAGTTTGGCGGCTAACGGGGGGGCAACAGATACGCAGTATTTT.

The chain joins TRBV3-1 to TRBJ2-5; no clear D gene. The CDR3 runs 14 residues. Germline assignment: CDR1 LGHDT and CDR2 YNNKEL (reference sequence). V dropped 2 bases and J dropped 5 bases, with 12 bases sitting between them. The CDR3 bases are TGTGCCAGCAGCCAAAGAGGACGGCTCGAGACCCAGTACTTC. Its translation: CASSQRGRLETQYF.

This chain links TRBV7-2 with TRBJ2-4; TRBD2 matches at 7 bases. Trimming removed 1 base from V and 6 bases from J; junction bases left unmatched: 6. The CDR3 loop spans 15 amino acids. Per germline, CDR1 SGHTA and CDR2 FQGNSA. This chain's CDR3 is CASSLEYGGRNIQYF. As DNA, the CDR3 is TGTGCCAGCAGCTTAGAGTACGGGGGGAGAAACATTCAGTACTTC.